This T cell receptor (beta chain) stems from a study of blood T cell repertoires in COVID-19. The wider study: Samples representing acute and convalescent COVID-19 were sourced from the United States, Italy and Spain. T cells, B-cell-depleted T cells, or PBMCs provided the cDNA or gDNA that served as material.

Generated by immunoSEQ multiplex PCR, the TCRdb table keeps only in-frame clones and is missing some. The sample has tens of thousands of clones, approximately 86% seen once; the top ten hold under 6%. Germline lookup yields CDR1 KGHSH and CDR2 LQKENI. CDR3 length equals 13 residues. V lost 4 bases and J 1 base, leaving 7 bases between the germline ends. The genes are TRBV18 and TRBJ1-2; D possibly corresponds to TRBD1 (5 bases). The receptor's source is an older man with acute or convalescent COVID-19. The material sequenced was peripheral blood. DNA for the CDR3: TGTGCCAGCTCACTAGACAGTAACTATGGCTACACCTTC. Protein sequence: CASSLDSNYGYTF. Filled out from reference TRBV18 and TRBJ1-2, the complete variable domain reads NAGVMQNPRHLVRRRGQEARLRCSPMKGHSHVYWYRQLPEEGLKFMVYLQKENIIDESGMPKERFSAEFPKEGPSILRIQQVVRGDSAAYFCASSLDSNYGYTFGSGTRLTVV.